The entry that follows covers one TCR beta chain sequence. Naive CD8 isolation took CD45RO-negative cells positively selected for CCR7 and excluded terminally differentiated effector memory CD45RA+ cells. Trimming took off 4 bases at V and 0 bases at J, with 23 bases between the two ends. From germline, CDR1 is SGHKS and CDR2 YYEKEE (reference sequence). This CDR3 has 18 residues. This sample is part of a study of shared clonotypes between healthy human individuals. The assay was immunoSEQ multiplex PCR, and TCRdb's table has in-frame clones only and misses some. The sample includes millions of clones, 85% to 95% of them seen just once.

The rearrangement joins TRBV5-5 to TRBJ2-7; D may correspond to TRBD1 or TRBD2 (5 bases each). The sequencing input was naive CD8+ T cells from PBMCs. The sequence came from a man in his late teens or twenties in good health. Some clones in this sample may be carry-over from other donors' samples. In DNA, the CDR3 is TGTGCCAGCAGCCCAAGAAAACCGGGACGGAGTAGCTCCTACGAGCAGTACTTC. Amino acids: CASSPRKPGRSSSYEQYF.